This TCR beta chain was profiled in a study of cytomegalovirus exposure and HLA in healthy donors. Study-wide background: A data release that came early held tens of millions of unique TCRs from HLA-typed donors. Study conclusions and caveats: Prior analysis indicated that the majority of TCR beta V segments exhibited productivity approximately 90% or approximately 30% of the time. The authors excluded some V segments, including TRBV6-2 and TRBV6-3, as indistinguishable.

Donors sampled were nominally healthy, though unrecorded immune exposures were likely. As for this clone: Its matching antigen is unknown.

The PCR was carried out with 60 Vbeta primers and 13 Jbeta primers. The repertoire was sequenced with immunoSEQ multiplex PCR; TCRdb's copy has only in-frame clones and lacks some. Of about 59,000 clones listed, roughly 84% are singletons. V was pared by 3 bases and J by 0 bases, with 14 bases between. Germline V CDR1 and CDR2: LGHNT, FRNRAP. The CDR3 is 17 amino acids. Specimen: PBMCs. The TCR comes from a human donor in good health. The genes are TRBV12-5 and TRBJ2-2; weak D call: TRBD2 (7 bases). CDR3 DNA: TGTGCTAGTGGTTTTTGGGGGGGCGCAGCGAACACCGGGGAGCTGTTTTTT. Protein sequence: CASGFWGGAANTGELFF.